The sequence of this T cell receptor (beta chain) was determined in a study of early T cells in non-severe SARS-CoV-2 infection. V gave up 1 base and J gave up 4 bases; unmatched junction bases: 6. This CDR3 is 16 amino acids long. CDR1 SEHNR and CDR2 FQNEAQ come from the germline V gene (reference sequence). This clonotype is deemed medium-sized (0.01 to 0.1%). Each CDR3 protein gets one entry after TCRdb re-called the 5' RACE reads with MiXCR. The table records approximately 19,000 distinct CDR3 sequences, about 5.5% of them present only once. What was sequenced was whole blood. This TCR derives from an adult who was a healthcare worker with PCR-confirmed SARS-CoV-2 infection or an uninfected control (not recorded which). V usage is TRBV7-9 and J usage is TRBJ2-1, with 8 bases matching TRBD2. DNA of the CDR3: TGTGCCAGCAGCTTAGTAGGTAGCGGGACTTACAATGAGCAGTTCTTC. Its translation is CASSLVGSGTYNEQFF.